The T cell receptor (beta chain) under discussion was sequenced for a study of T cell responses to AZD1222 COVID-19 vaccine (TCRdb year 2021). About the study as a whole: AZD1222 recipients with second doses at about 4 weeks or about 12 weeks were pooled, because spike-specific TCR depth and breadth did not differ between schedules. TCR sequencing covered roughly 230 trial participants: 200 to 220 given two doses of AZD1222 and approximately 26 given two doses of MenACWY control vaccine. Trial participants were enrolled by age into subgroups of 18-55, 56-69 and 70-plus years, and about 150, 27 and 61 TCR-sequenced participants, respectively, were included in these subgroups. Overall study outcomes, separate from this receptor: Only five to seven AZD1222 recipients were SARS-CoV-2 seropositive at baseline, limiting conclusions about previously exposed vaccinees. The 56-69-year group was small, and its depth increase did not reach significance, likely because of low power. Participants were mostly white British, with more females than males. The authors suggested clonal diversity may have been underestimated. Vaccine-associated CD4 TCRs spanned the whole spike protein, with dominant responses in regions 160-218 and 743-854. Reportedly, close to half of the unique spike-specific TCRs recognized epitopes lying outside the regions that are mutated in the B.1.351 and B.1.1.7 variants. Spike-specific TCR breadth and depth rose significantly after two AZD1222 doses compared with day 0 and with MenACWY recipients. Because no day 14 peak-response samples were available, the repertoires could be characterized only after the peak T cell response.

In light of the paper, this sample's time point label describes: baseline before first vaccination. Vaccinee samples came from UK trials COV001 and COV002, including a single-blind randomized controlled phase 2/3 trial of AZD1222 (ChAdOx1 nCoV-19) in healthy adults. For TCRbeta chain sequencing, PBMC samples from trial participants were taken at day 0 and at day 28 after the second dose. A remark on this clone: This clone's antigen is unknown. Per-nucleotide qualities are absent, and no much larger clonotype sits a single base away.

The CDR3 regions of human TCRbeta chains were subjected to immunosequencing. Concerning the study's data processing: TCRs in the repertoires were matched against a reference library of SARS-CoV-2-specific TCRs that had been generated with the MIRA antigen-specificity platform. Breadth was defined as the fraction of unique TCRs that were SARS-CoV-2-associated, and depth was defined as the fraction of total T cells that were SARS-CoV-2-associated. Each spike-specific TCR was assigned to its reactive spike region and to a CD4 or CD8 class using the MIRA data. Log10-transformed breadth and depth values were compared by one-way ANOVA with Sidak's multiple comparisons tests. TCRdb took this table from immuneACCESS and kept in-frame rearrangements with V and J called. Such tables lack part of the clones; where checked against another copy, unresolved V genes explain under half of the gap, and the rest is unexplained. V and J calls and clone size are given by that table; D and trimming were obtained from the DNA. This sample has about 120,000 clones in its table, and around nine tenths of those were observed once. The ten largest make up around 6.9% of the sample.

Trimming accounts for 2 bases at V and 1 base at J, while the number of junction bases matched to no gene is 12. The germline V gene supplies CDR1 MNHEY and CDR2 SVGEGT. The cysteine opens and the phenylalanine closes a CDR3 of 19 amino acids. The CDR3 DNA has 57 bases and is translated from base 1. This sequence was found in an adult in good health. The chain was built from TRBV6-2 or TRBV6-3 and TRBJ2-7, and 12 junction bases match TRBD2. Sequencing was performed on peripheral blood, taken on day 0 of AZD1222 vaccination. The DNA reads as follows: TGTGCCAGCAGTTACCAGGTCCCCAAGACTAGCGGGAGTTCCTACGAGCAGTACTTC. This sequence encodes CASSYQVPKTSGSSYEQYF.